This TCR beta chain was found in a study of blood T cell repertoires in COVID-19. Original analysis: Amplification from reference gene primers served as the basis for estimated nucleated cell counts. Measured with immunoSEQ multiplex PCR; TCRdb has only the in-frame clones, and not every one. V and J calls and clone size come straight from that table; D and trimming were deduced from the DNA. The sample lists approximately 170,000 clones, about 85% occurring once. From germline, CDR1 is LNHDA and CDR2 SQIVND (reference sequence). V shed 5 bases and J shed 6 bases, with 11 bases lying between them. CDR3 length: 14 residues.

This clonotype originated in a man aged 60 to 69 with acute or convalescent COVID-19. Sequenced: peripheral blood. This chain connects TRBV19 to TRBJ1-6; weak D call: TRBD1 (5 bases). The CDR3 DNA reads TGTGCCAGTAGTGTATCGGGGGTTAATTCACCCCTCCACTTT. Encoded protein: CASSVSGVNSPLHF.